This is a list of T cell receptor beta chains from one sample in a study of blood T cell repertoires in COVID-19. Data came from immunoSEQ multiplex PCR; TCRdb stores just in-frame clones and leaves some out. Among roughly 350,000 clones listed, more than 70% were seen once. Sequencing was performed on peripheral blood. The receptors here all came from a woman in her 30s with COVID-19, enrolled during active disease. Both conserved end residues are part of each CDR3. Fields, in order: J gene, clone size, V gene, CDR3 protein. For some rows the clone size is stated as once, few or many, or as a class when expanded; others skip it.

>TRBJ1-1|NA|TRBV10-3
CAIKAGLGTEAFF
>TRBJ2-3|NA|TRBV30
CAWSGGDRAPDTQYF
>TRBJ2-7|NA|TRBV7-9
CASSLERDINYEQYF
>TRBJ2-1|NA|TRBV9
CASSVTHRGLAGDNEQFF
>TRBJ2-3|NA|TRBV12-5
CASGPGQTARTDTQYF
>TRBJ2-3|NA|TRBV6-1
CASSEGTSGRVLSTDTQYF
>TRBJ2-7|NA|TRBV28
CASTTRLAGLSYEQYF
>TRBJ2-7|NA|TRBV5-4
CASSSAGRSSYEQYF
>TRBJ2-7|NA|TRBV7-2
CASSTGLAGVDEQYF
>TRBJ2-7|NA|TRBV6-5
CASSRGRSYEQYF
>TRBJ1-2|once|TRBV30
CAWRRPGGIGYTF
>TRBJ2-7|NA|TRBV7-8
CASSLDPLWRTSGNYEQYF
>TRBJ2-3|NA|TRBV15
CATSRDEVASDTQYF
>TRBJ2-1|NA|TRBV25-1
CASSEDPSSYNEQFF
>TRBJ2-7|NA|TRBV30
CAWSSSDRFAYEQYF
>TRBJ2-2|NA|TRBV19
CASSIGRRGYAGELFF
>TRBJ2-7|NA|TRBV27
CASSFSGENEQYF
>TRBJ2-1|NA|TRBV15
CATSRGPRGSSYNEQFF
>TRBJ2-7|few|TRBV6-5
CASSPGPDRPRQYF
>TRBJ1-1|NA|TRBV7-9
CASSVYRGNTEAFF
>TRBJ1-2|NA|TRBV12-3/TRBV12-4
CASMIGGSYGYTF
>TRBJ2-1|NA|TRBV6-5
CASNQREGRYNEQFF
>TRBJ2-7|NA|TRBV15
CATRNAAEGSYEQYF
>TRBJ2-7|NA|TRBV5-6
CASSLMGRSYEQYF
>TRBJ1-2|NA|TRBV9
CASSVANSPYGYTF
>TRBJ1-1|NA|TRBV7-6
CASSRGGSKGTEAFF
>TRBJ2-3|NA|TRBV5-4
CASSLDPSGITDTQYF
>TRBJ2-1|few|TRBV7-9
CASSPPGDRMGNDEQFF
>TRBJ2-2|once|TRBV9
CASSASVGRGTGELFF
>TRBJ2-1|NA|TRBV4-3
CASRQMGLEYNEQFF
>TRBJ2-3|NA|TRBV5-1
CASSLADRGTDTQYF
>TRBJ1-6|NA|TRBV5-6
CASSTLGYSPLHF
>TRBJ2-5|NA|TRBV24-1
CATSDRRGAETQYF
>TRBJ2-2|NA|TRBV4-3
CASSQEGGSGSFTGELFF
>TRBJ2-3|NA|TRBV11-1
CASSLEADRTDTQYF
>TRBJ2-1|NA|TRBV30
CAWSRDRGVYNEQFF
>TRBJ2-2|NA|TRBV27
CASSIQGEKTGELFF
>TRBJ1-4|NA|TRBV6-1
CASSEWDTRNEKLFF
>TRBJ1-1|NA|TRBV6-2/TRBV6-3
CASSSRGNTEAFF
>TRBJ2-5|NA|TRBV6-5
CASSSTGVSQETQYF
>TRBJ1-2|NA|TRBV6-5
CASSFRANYGYTF
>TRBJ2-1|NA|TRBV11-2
CASSLGNGLEQFF
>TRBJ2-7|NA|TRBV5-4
CASSPRGGSEQYF
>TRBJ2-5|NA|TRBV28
CASSLFNRGRLQETQYF
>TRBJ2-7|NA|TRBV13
CASSLGWEDEQYF
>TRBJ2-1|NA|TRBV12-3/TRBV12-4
CASSFRNEQFF
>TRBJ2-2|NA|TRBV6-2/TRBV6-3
CASSYLQGGELFF
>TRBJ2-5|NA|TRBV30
CASEGRGALATQYF